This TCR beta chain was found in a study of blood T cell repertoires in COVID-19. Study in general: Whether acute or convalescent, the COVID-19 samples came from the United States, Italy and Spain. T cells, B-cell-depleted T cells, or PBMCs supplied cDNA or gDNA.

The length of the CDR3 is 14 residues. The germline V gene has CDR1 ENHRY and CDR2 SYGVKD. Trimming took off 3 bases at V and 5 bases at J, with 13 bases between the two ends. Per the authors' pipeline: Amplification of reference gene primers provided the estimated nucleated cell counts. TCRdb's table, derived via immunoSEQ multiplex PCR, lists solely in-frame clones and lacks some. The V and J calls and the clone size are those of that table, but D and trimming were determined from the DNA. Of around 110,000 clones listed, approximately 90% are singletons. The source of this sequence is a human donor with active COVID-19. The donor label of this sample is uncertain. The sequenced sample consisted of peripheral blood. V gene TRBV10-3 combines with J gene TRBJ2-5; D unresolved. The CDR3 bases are TGTGCCATCAGTGACGGCGGTCTTGTGGAGACCCAGTACTTC. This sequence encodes CAISDGGLVETQYF.